This section outlines one T cell receptor beta chain sequence together with its context. The antigen remains undetermined. TCRdb keeps only in-frame clones here, not all; method: immunoSEQ multiplex PCR. The sample consists of about 77,000 clones, around nine tenths of them appearing once. The data originate from a study of OX40 agonist ivuxolimab in advanced cancers. Overall study: Patients were given ivuxolimab, an antibody that agonizes OX40 (CD134). All patients had ivuxolimab intravenously every 2 weeks at 0.01 to 10 mg/kg. Treatment received earlier with anti-PD-1, anti-PD-L1 or anti-CTLA-4 agents was allowed, and less than 45% had some. Findings and caveats of the study: Expansion of clones was among the lowest in partial responders at 0.1-3.0 mg/kg.

The CDR3 is 12 residues long. Germline-derived CDR1 and CDR2 are MDHEN and SYDVKM. V lost 1 base, J lost 7 bases, and 5 bases lay in between. The clonotype was recovered from an adult with an advanced solid tumor such as melanoma, head and neck, liver or kidney cancer. V gene TRBV28 combines with J gene TRBJ1-5, with D unresolved. Sample: CD4+ or CD8+ T cells sorted from blood, taken in a trial of the OX40 agonist ivuxolimab. CDR3 sequence (DNA): TGTGCCAGCAGTTTATTGGACCAGCCCCAGCATTTT. Translating gives CASSLLDQPQHF.